This T cell receptor (beta chain) originates from a study of blood T cell repertoires in COVID-19. The overall study: Donors in the United States, Italy and Spain gave samples during acute or convalescent COVID-19. T cells, B-cell-depleted T cells, or PBMCs supplied cDNA or gDNA.

Data came from immunoSEQ multiplex PCR; TCRdb stores just in-frame clones and leaves some out. The sample has about 160,000 clones; roughly 81% are singletons. Patients of the Seattle cohort, enrolled during active infection, were followed longitudinally. V trimming: 4 bases; J trimming: 7 bases; junction bases outside the gene matches: 11. The CDR3 sequence is 15 residues long. Looked up from germline, CDR1 is SGHTA and CDR2 is FQGNSA. Sequenced sample: peripheral blood. V and J are TRBV7-2 and TRBJ2-7; TRBD2 aligns across 9 bases. The clonotype was recovered from a woman in her forties or fifties with COVID-19, enrolled during active disease. The chain's CDR3 is CASSSTGTSTGEQYF. The CDR3 nucleotides read TGTGCCAGCAGCTCAACCGGGACTAGCACGGGTGAGCAGTACTTC.